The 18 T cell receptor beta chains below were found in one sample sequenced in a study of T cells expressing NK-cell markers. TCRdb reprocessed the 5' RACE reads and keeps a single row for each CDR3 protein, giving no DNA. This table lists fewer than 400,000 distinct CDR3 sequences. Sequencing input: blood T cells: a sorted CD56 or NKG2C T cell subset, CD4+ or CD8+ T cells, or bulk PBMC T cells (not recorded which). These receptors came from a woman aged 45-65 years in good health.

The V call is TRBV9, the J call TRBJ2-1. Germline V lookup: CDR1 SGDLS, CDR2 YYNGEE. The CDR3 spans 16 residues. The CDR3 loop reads CASSVGVTSSYNEQFF.

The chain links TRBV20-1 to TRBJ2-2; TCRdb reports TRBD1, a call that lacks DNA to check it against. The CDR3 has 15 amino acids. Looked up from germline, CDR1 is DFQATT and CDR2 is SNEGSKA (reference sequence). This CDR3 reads CSAPGGGPNTGELFF.

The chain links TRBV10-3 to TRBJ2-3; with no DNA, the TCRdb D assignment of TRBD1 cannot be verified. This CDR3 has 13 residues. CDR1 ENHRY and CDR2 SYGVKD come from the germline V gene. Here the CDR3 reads CATTALTTDTQYF.

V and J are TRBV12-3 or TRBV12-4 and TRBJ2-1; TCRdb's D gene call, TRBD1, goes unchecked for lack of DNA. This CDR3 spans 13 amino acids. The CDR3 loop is CASSGQGNDEQFF.

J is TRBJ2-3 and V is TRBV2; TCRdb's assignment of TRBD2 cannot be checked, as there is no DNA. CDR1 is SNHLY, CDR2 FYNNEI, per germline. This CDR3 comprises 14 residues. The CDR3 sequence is CASIEREGLDTQYF. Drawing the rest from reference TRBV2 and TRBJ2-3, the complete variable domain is EPEVTQTPSHQVTQMGQEVILRCVPISNHLYFYWYRQILGQKVEFLVSFYNNEISEKSEIFDDQFSVERPDGSNFTLKIRSTKLEDSAMYFCASIEREGLDTQYFGPGTRLTVL.

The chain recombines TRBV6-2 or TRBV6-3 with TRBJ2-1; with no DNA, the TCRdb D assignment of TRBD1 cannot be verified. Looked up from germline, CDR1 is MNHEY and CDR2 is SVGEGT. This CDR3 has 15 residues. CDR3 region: CAAGKWDRVINEQFF.

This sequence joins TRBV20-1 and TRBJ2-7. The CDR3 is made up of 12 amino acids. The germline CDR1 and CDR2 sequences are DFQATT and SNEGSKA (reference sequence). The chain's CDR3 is CSASTDMWEQYF.

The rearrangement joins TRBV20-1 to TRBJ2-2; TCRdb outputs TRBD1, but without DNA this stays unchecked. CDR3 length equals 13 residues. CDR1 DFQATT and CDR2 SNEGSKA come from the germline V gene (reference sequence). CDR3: CSAPGHRTGELFF.

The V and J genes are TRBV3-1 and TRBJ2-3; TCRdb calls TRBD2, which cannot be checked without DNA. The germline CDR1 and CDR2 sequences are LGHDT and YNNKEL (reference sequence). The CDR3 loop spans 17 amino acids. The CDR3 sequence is CASSLAGLAGGPDTQYF.

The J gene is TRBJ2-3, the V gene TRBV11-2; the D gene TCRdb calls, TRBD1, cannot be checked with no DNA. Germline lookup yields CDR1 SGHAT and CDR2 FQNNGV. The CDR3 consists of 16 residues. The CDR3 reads CASSLVDRGQGGAQYF. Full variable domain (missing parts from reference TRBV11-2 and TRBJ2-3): EAGVAQSPRYKIIEKRQSVAFWCNPISGHATLYWYQQILGQGPKLLIQFQNNGVVDDSQLPKDRFSAERLKGVDSTLKIQPAKLEDSAVYLCASSLVDRGQGGAQYFGPGTRLTVL.

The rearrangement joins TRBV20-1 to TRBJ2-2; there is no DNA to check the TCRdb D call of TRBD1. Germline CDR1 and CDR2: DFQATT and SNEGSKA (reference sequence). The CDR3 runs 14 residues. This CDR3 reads CSAPGQGGTGELFF.

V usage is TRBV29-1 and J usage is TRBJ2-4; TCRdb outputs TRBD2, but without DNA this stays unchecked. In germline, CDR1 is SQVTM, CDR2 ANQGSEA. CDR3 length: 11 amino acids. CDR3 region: CSVDWASIQYF. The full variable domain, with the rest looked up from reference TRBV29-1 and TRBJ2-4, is SAVISQKPSRDICQRGTSLTIQCQVDSQVTMMFWYRQQPGQSLTLIATANQGSEATYESGFVIDKFPISRPNLTFSTLTVSNMSPEDSSIYLCSVDWASIQYFGAGTRLSVL.

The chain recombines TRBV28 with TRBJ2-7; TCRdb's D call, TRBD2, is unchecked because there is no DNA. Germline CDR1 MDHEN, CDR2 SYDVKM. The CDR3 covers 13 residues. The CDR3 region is CATKGFRRYEQYF.

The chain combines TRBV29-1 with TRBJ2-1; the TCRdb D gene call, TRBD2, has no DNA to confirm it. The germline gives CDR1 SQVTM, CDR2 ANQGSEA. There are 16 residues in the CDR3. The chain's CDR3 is CSVLRHSGRVGNEQFF.

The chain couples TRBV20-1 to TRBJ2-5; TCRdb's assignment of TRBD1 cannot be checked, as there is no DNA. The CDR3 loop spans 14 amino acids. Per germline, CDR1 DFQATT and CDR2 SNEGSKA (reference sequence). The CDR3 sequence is CSASLRGVEETQYF.

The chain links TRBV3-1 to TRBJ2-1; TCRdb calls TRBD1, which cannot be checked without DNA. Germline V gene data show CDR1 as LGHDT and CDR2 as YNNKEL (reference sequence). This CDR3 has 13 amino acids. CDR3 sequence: CASSQNSRAEQFF.

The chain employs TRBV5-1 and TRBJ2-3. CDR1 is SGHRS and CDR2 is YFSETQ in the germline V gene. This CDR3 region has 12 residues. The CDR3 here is CASSAESDTQYF.

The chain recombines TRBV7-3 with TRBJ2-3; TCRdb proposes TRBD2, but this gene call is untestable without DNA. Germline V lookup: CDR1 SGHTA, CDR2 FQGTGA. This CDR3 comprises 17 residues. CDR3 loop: CASSRGTSGRITDTQYF. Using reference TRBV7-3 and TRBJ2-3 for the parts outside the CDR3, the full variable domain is GAGVSQTPSNKVTEKGKYVELRCDPISGHTALYWYRQSLGQGPEFLIYFQGTGAADDSGLPNDRFFAVRPEGSVSTLKIQRTERGDSAVYLCASSRGTSGRITDTQYFGPGTRLTVL.